The 9 T cell receptor beta chains in this list originate from one sample, sequenced in a study of cytomegalovirus exposure and HLA in healthy donors. PCR amplification relied on 60 Vbeta primers (plus 13 Jbeta primers). Clones were sequenced by immunoSEQ multiplex PCR, and TCRdb holds only the in-frame ones, with some missing. The repertoire holds 200,000 or so clones, with approximately 78% as singletons. Sequencing input: PBMCs. Receptor source: a young man in good health and CMV-seronegative.

The chain is built from TRBV7-8 and TRBJ2-3; a possible D gene is TRBD1 (5 bases). The CDR3 consists of 14 residues. Germline lookup yields CDR1 SGHVS and CDR2 FQNEAQ. Trimming removed 4 bases at V and 5 bases at J, with 13 bases between. The CDR3 DNA is TGTGCCAGCAGCTACCAAGGGGCACAAGATACGCAGTATTTT. It is translated as CASSYQGAQDTQYF.

The rearrangement joins TRBV9 to TRBJ2-1; a possible D gene is TRBD1 (5 bases). Trimming took 0 bases from V and 0 from J, leaving 10 bases between them. Per germline, CDR1 SGDLS and CDR2 YYNGEE. CDR3 length equals 16 residues. The DNA of the CDR3 is TGTGCCAGCAGCGTAGAAGGGGTTAGCTCCTACAATGAGCAGTTCTTC. It encodes CASSVEGVSSYNEQFF.

The chain recombines TRBV4-1 with TRBJ2-3; D is possibly TRBD2 (5 bases). V was shortened by 0 bases and J by 0 bases, with 16 bases between the two germline ends. The CDR3 contains 18 residues. CDR1 MGHRA and CDR2 YSYEKL come from the germline V gene. The CDR3 region is CASSQDGAGGFSTDTQYF. The DNA of the CDR3 is TGCGCCAGCAGCCAAGATGGCGCAGGAGGTTTTAGCACAGATACGCAGTATTTT.

As DNA, the CDR3 is TGTGCCAGCAGCTTAGGGGGACTAGCGGGGGCCTACACAGATACGCAGTATTTT. Protein sequence: CASSLGGLAGAYTDTQYF. The chain is built from TRBV7-3 and TRBJ2-3; TRBD2 matches 14 bases. The trim removed 2 bases at V and 2 bases at J, leaving 6 bases unmatched. The CDR3 extends over 18 amino acids. Per germline, CDR1 SGHTA and CDR2 FQGTGA.

This chain uses TRBV19 with TRBJ1-1; D possibly corresponds to TRBD1 (6 bases). Germline CDR1 is LNHDA and CDR2 is SQIVND (reference sequence). The CDR3 totals 15 residues. Trimming removed 6 bases from V and 10 bases from J, with 24 bases in between. CDR3 loop: CASSSKEGRGFGAFF. CDR3 coding DNA: TGTGCCAGTAGCTCAAAAGAGGGTAGGGGGTTCGGAGCTTTCTTT.

This clone has only a few counts. The gene calls are TRBV23-1 and TRBJ2-7; D unclear. TRBV23-1 is an open reading frame whose function is uncertain. V gave up 3 bases and J gave up 5 bases, with 2 bases separating them. This CDR3 comprises 10 residues. CDR3 sequence (DNA): TGCGCCAGCAGTCACGACGAGCAGTACTTC. Translating gives CASSHDEQYF.

The chain recombines TRBV29-1 with TRBJ1-1; D perhaps matches TRBD1 (5 bases). This CDR3 contains 11 residues. Trimming cost V 6 bases and J 7 bases, with 12 bases left between them. CDR1 is SQVTM, CDR2 ANQGSEA, per germline. This CDR3 reads CSVGNGGEAFF. Written as DNA, the CDR3 is TGCAGCGTGGGGAACGGGGGTGAAGCTTTCTTT.

This clone has only one observation. The chain carries TRBV19 and TRBJ1-5; 10 bases fit TRBD1. The trim removed 5 bases at V and 5 bases at J, leaving 9 bases unmatched. The V gene's germline CDR1 is LNHDA and CDR2 SQIVND (reference sequence). This CDR3 has 16 amino acids. CDR3 sequence: CASSGRDRGVHQPQHF. CDR3 sequence (DNA): TGTGCCAGTAGTGGCCGGGACAGGGGCGTTCATCAGCCCCAGCATTTT.

The chain recombines TRBV5-1 with TRBJ2-1; 11 nucleotides agree with TRBD2. CDR1 SGHRS and CDR2 YFSETQ come from the germline V gene. The length of the CDR3 is 18 residues. V lost 0 bases and J lost 7; bases outside the gene matches: 12. The CDR3 region has the DNA TGCGCCAGCAGCTTGGCCGGGGGTAGCGGGGGGGCCGGGAATGAGCAGTTCTTC. Amino acids: CASSLAGGSGGAGNEQFF.